This T cell receptor (beta chain) was recovered during a study of Tregs in tolerant kidney transplant recipients. Generated by immunoSEQ multiplex PCR, the TCRdb table keeps only in-frame clones and is missing some. The sample contains about 240,000 clones, roughly four fifths of which appear only once. The V gene's germline CDR1 is MNHNS and CDR2 SASEGT. CDR3 length: 14 residues. The germline V and J ends were trimmed by 7 bases and 2 bases, with 15 bases remaining between them. On this clone itself: Its antigen remains unknown.

CD4+CD25+CD127- Tregs, CD4+CD25- non-Tregs, CD4 and CD8 cells were sorted. Study-level results: This study did not directly address biological reproducibility.

This receptor was identified in a human donor in good health. The sample comprised CD4+ T cells from blood. The chain joins TRBV6-1 to TRBJ2-7; a weak D match, TRBD2 (5 bases). The CDR3, as DNA: TGTGCCAGCATCCCACTAGTGGGTCCCTACGAGCAGTACTTC. Amino acid sequence: CASIPLVGPYEQYF.